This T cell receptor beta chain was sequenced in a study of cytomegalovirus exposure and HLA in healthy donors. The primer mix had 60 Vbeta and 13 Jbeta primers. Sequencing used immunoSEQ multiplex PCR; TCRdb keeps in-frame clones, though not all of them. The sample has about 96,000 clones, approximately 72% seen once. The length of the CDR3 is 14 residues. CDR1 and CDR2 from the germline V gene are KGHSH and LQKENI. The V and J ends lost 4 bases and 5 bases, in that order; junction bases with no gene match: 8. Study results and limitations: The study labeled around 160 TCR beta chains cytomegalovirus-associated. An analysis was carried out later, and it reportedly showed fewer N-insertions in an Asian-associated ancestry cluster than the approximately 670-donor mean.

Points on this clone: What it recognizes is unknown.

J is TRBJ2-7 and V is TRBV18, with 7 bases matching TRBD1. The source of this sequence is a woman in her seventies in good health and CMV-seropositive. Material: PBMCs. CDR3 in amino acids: CASSLGTARDEQYF. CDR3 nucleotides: TGTGCCAGCTCACTAGGGACAGCCCGGGACGAGCAGTACTTC. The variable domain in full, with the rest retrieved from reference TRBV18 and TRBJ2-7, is NAGVMQNPRHLVRRRGQEARLRCSPMKGHSHVYWYRQLPEEGLKFMVYLQKENIIDESGMPKERFSAEFPKEGPSILRIQQVVRGDSAAYFCASSLGTARDEQYFGPGTRLTVT.